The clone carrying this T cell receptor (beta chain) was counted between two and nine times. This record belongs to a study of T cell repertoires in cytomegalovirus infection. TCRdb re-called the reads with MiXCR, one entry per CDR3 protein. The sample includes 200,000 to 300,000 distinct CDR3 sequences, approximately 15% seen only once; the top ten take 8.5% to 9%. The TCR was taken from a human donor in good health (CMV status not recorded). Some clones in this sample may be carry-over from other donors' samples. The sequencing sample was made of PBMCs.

In DNA, the CDR3 is TGTGCCAGCAGCTTGCAGGGGGCAGGCGACACTGAAGCTTTCTTT. Amino acids: CASSLQGAGDTEAFF. The chain carries TRBV7-3 and TRBJ1-1, with TRBD1 identical over 8 bases. V was clipped by 3 bases and J by 3 bases; unmatched bases: 6. The CDR3 extends over 15 amino acids. The germline CDR1 and CDR2 sequences are SGHTA and FQGTGA.